Below are 14 T cell receptor beta chains sequenced from a single sample in a study of T cells in Graves' hyperthyroidism and ophthalmopathy (dated by TCRdb to the late 2010s). Libraries were prepared through multiplex PCR. Instrument used: Illumina HiSeq 2000. Amplification of TCR beta CDR3 regions was carried out from RNA transcripts. A first-round RT-PCR of the TCR CDR3 used the HTBI primer set with the Qiagen OneStep RT-PCR kit. The raw public data were reprocessed by TCRdb itself: fastp quality trimming at Q25, MiXCR clonotype calling, in-frame beta chains only. Rows merge per CDR3 protein into single entries with the most common DNA and genes. For this sample there are more than 300,000 distinct CDR3 sequences; roughly 13% appear just once. The ten biggest clones cover about 9.1% of the sample. Sample: blood. The receptors shown here come from a woman younger than 30 with Graves' hyperthyroidism.

In its sample, this clonotype was seen many times. The J gene is TRBJ2-5, the V gene TRBV2; D remains unclear. The germline V gene encodes CDR1 SNHLY and CDR2 FYNNEI. The CDR3 runs 11 residues. Trimming stripped 6 bases from V and 3 bases from J, with 5 bases between. CDR3 protein: CASRSEETQYF. Here the CDR3 DNA reads TGTGCCAGCAGGTCAGAAGAGACCCAGTACTTC.

This clonotype has ten or more counts. The chain links TRBV3-1 to TRBJ1-6; D is possibly TRBD1 (5 bases). Germline-derived CDR1 and CDR2 are LGHDT and YNNKEL (reference sequence). The CDR3 consists of 14 residues. Trimming left V 3 bases short and J 15 bases short, with 18 bases between. Written as DNA, the CDR3 is TGTGCCAGCAGCCAGGGTGACAGCCTAGATCTCCTCCACTTT. Its translation is CASSQGDSLDLLHF.

This clonotype was counted ten times or more. The rearrangement uses TRBV7-9 and TRBJ2-7, with D unresolved. CDR1 SEHNR and CDR2 FQNEAQ come from the germline V gene (reference sequence). Trimming left V 2 bases short and J 6 bases short, with 11 bases between. This CDR3 is built from 13 residues. DNA of the CDR3: TGTGCCAGCAGCTTATCGGAAGTGAGCGAGCAGTACTTC. It yields the protein CASSLSEVSEQYF.

This clonotype has just a few counts. This sequence joins TRBV4-1 and TRBJ2-7; 10 bases are a match to TRBD1. The germline V gene encodes CDR1 MGHRA and CDR2 YSYEKL. The CDR3 has 16 amino acids. The V segment lost 3 bases and the J segment 3 bases; nucleotides outside the gene matches: 8. The CDR3 DNA is TGCGCCAGCAGCCACAAAGGGGACAGGGGAAACTACGAGCAGTACTTC. Amino acids: CASSHKGDRGNYEQYF.

This clonotype is a singleton in its sample. This clone may be a read error of a much larger clone one base away. The chain joins TRBV27 to TRBJ1-1; a weak D match, TRBD1 (6 bases). Germline V gene lookup returns CDR1 MNHEY and CDR2 SMNVEV (reference sequence). Trimming stripped 4 bases from V and 6 bases from J, with 12 bases between. This CDR3 contains 13 residues. DNA for the CDR3: TGTGCCAGCAGTTCAAAGGGGGGATCTGAAGCTTTCTTT. Translation gives CASSSKGGSEAFF.

This clonotype occurred many times. The chain carries TRBV6-2 or TRBV6-3 and TRBJ1-2; perhaps TRBD1 as D (5 bases). Trimming took off 2 bases at V and 8 bases at J, with 21 bases between the two ends. This CDR3 contains 16 residues. The germline gives CDR1 MNHEY, CDR2 SVGEGT. The CDR3 DNA reads TGTGCCAGCAGTTACGAGTTAGGCGGGACGGCGAGAGGCTACACCTTC. Protein sequence: CASSYELGGTARGYTF.

This clonotype has at least ten counts. In DNA form, the CDR3 reads TGTGCCAGCAGTTTGGGTTACGGCAATCAGCCCCAGCATTTT. The encoded protein is CASSLGYGNQPQHF. This sequence joins TRBV12-3 or TRBV12-4 and TRBJ1-5; no clear D gene. This CDR3 has 14 amino acids. Deletions cut 3 bases from V and 2 bases from J, with 8 bases between.

This clonotype was counted at least ten times. Sequence at one end of the junction differs from germline and may be a read error. The chain couples TRBV7-9 to TRBJ2-1; the match to TRBD2 covers 9 bases. In germline, CDR1 is SEHNR, CDR2 FQNEAQ (reference sequence). The CDR3 is made up of 15 amino acids. In DNA, the CDR3 is TGTGCCAGCACCTTAGGGGTAGCGGGGGACAATGAGCAGTTCTTC. This encodes CASTLGVAGDNEQFF.

This clonotype appeared a few times. The chain recombines TRBV19 with TRBJ2-5, with D unclear. The CDR3 is made up of 16 amino acids. The germline CDR1 and CDR2 sequences are LNHDA and SQIVND (reference sequence). V was pared by 4 bases and J by 3 bases, with 18 bases between. The CDR3 region is CASSTHQVAKKETQYF. For the CDR3, the DNA is TGTGCCAGTAGTACCCACCAAGTGGCCAAGAAAGAGACCCAGTACTTC. Full variable domain (outside the CDR3, taken from reference TRBV19 and TRBJ2-5): DGGITQSPKYLFRKEGQNVTLSCEQNLNHDAMYWYRQDPGQGLRLIYYSQIVNDFQKGDIAEGYSVSREKKESFPLTVTSAQKNPTAFYLCASSTHQVAKKETQYFGPGTRLLVL.

This clonotype was detected ten times or more. The V call is TRBV7-2, the J call TRBJ1-2, with no clear D. Looked up from germline, CDR1 is SGHTA and CDR2 is FQGNSA. The ends were cut back, 5 bases at V and 11 bases at J, with 21 bases in the middle. The CDR3 runs 14 residues. This CDR3 is CASSPTRARGGYTF. The CDR3 nucleotides are TGTGCCAGCAGCCCTACCCGGGCGCGTGGAGGTTACACCTTC.

This clonotype was recorded many times. The chain links TRBV6-2 or TRBV6-3 to TRBJ2-7; D is perhaps TRBD2 (5 bases). Per germline, CDR1 MNHEY and CDR2 SVGEGT. V lost 0 bases to trimming and J lost 2 bases, with 14 bases between them. CDR3 size: 16 residues. CDR3 protein: CASSYSRTQAAYEQYF. In DNA, the CDR3 is TGTGCCAGCAGTTACTCGAGGACTCAGGCAGCCTACGAGCAGTACTTC.

This clonotype was recorded at least ten times. The chain combines TRBV5-1 with TRBJ2-6, with D perhaps TRBD2 (6 bases). The CDR3 is 16 residues long. The V end lost 2 bases, the J end lost 4 bases, and 13 bases lay between the germline ends. Germline assignment: CDR1 SGHRS and CDR2 YFSETQ. CDR3: CASSLDGGAGANVLTF. DNA of the CDR3: TGCGCCAGCAGCTTAGACGGGGGAGCAGGGGCCAACGTCCTGACTTTC.

This clonotype was recorded a few times. A read error may be the cause here, since a much bigger clone is one base away. This chain links TRBV20-1 with TRBJ1-1; a weak D match, TRBD1 (5 bases). In germline, CDR1 is DFQATT, CDR2 SNEGSKA (reference sequence). The CDR3 totals 13 residues. CDR3 coding DNA: TGCAGTGCTAGAGTACAGGCAAACACTGAAGCTCTCTTT. Translating it yields CSARVQANTEALF.

In its sample, this clonotype was seen many times. V is TRBV27 and J is TRBJ2-1; D is ambiguous. Trimming removed 6 bases from V and 4 bases from J, with 7 bases in between. This CDR3 spans 12 amino acids. Germline-derived CDR1 and CDR2 are MNHEY and SMNVEV (reference sequence). This CDR3 reads CASRRAYNEQFF. The CDR3 DNA sequence: TGTGCCAGCAGAAGGGCATACAATGAGCAGTTCTTC.